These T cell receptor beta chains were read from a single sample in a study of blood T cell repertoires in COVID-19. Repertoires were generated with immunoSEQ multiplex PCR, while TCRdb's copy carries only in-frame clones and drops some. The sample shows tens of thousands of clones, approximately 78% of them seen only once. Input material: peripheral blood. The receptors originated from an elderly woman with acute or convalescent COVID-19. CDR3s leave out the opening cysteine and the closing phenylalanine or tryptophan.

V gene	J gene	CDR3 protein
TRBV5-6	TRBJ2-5	ASSPDRGLQETQY
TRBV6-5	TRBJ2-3	ASRAGGGTDTQY
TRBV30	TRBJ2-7	AWSPGLGNYEQY
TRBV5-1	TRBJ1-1	ASSPGHSEAF
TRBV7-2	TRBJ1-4	ASSFRGRATNEKLF
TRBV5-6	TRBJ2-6	ASSLFGTATGANVLT
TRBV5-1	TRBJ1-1	ASSLDSGGTATEAF
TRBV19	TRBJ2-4	ASSLTSTLAKNIQY
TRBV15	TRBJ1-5	ATSPNSNQPQH
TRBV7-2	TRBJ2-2	ASSLRLAGGGELF
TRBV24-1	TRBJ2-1	ATSDPLASAEQF
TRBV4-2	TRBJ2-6	ASSQLGAQGANVLT
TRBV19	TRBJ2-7	ASSSGGMGEQY
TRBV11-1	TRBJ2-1	ASSPTWDSQQF
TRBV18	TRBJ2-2	ASSPQGQSNTGELF
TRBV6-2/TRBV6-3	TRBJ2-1	ASSPIALAGRNEQF
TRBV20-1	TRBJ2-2	SASRDRSGELF
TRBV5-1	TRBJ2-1	ASSLTLATSNEQF
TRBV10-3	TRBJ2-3	AISATSGGWDTQY
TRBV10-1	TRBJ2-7	ASSKGVSYEQY
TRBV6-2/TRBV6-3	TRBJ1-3	ASSSGGAGNTIY
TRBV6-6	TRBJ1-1	ASSYRTGRNTEAF
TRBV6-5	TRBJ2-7	ASSRTSGSYEQY
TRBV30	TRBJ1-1	AWSVQQGPEAF
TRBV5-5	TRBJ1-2	ASSMTVIGNYGYT
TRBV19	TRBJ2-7	ASSILPSSYEQY
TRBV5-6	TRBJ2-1	ASFGRGASTYNEQF
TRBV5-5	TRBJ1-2	ASSFGDIYGYT
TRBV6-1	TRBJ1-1	ASSEGKGVMNTEAF
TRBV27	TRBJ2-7	ASSLPGGEQY
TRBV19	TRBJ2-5	ASSIHSLSQETQY
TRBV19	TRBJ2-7	ASSIVGTSGNYEQY
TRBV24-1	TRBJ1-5	ATSATSGGNQPQH
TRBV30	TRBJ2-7	AWSVGGSSYEQY
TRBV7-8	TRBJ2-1	ASSLVDLAGGLGEQF
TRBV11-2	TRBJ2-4	ASSLMMGQGNQY
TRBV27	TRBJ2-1	ASRTIAGRKYEQF
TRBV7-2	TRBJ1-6	ASSLALAPLH
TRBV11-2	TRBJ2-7	ASSQNYEQY